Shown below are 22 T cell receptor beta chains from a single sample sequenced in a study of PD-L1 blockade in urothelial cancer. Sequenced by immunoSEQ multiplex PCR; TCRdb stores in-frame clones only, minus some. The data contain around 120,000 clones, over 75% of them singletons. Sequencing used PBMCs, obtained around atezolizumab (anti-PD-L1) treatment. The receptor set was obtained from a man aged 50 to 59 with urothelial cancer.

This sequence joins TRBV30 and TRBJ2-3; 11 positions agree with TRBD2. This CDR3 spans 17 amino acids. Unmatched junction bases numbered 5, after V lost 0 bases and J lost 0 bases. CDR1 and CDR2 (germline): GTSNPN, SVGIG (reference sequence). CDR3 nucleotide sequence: TGTGCCTGGAGTGTACTCAGGACTAGCGGGAGCACAGATACGCAGTATTTT. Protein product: CAWSVLRTSGSTDTQYF.

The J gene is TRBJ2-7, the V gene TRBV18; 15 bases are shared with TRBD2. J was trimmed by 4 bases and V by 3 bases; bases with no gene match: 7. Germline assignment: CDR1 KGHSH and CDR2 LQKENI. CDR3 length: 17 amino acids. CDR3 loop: CASSPPGLAGGQYEQYF. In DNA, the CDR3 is TGTGCCAGCTCACCTCCGGGACTAGCGGGAGGTCAATACGAGCAGTACTTC. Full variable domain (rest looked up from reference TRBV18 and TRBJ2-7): NAGVMQNPRHLVRRRGQEARLRCSPMKGHSHVYWYRQLPEEGLKFMVYLQKENIIDESGMPKERFSAEFPKEGPSILRIQQVVRGDSAAYFCASSPPGLAGGQYEQYFGPGTRLTVT.

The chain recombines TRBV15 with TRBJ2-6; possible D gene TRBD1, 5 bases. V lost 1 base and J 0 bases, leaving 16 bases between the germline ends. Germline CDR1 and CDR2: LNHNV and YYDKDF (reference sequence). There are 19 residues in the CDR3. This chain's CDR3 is CATSRAGGRARSGANVLTF. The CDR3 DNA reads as TGTGCCACCAGCAGAGCCGGCGGCAGGGCCCGCTCTGGGGCCAACGTCCTGACTTTC.

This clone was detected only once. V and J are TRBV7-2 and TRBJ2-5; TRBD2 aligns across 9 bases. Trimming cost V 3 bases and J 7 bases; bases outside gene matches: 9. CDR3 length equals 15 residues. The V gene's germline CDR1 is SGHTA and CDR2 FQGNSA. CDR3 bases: TGTGCCAGCAGCTTGGATCTAGCGGGGTGGGGGACCCAGTACTTC. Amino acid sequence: CASSLDLAGWGTQYF.

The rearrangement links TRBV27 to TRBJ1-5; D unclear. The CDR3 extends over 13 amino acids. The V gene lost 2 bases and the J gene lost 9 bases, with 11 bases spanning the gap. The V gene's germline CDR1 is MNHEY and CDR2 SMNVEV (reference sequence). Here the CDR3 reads CASSLREDRPQHF. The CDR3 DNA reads TGTGCCAGCAGTTTACGGGAGGATAGGCCCCAGCATTTT.

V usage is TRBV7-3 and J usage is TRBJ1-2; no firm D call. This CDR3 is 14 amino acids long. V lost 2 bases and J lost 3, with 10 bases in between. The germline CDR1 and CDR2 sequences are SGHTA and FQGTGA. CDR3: CASSLVPGDYGYTF. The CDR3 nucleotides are TGTGCCAGCAGCTTAGTTCCCGGAGACTATGGCTACACCTTC.

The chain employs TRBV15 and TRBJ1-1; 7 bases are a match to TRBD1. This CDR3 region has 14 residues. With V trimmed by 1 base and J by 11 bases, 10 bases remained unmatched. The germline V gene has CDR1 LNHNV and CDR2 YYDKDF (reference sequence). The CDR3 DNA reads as TGTGCCACCAGCAGAGCCGCCCGGGACAGCAGGGCTTTCTTT. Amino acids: CATSRAARDSRAFF.

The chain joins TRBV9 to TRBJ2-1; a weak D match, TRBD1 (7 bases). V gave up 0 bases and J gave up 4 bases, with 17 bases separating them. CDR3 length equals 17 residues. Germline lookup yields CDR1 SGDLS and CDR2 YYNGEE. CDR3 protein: CASSVATMAGGYNEQFF. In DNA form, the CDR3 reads TGTGCCAGCAGCGTAGCTACTATGGCAGGGGGGTACAATGAGCAGTTCTTC.

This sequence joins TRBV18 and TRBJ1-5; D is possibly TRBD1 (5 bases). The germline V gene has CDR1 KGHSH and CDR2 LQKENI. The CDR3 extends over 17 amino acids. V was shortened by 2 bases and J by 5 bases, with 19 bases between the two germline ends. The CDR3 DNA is TGTGCCAGCTCACCAACTCCACAGGCGCACCTCCATCAGCCCCAGCATTTT. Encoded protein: CASSPTPQAHLHQPQHF.

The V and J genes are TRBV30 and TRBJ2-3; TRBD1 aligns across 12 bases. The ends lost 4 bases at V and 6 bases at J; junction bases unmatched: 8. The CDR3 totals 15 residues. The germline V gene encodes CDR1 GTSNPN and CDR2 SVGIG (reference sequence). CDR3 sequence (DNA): TGTGCCTGGACCCGGGGACAGGGGGCCGGTGATACGCAGTATTTT. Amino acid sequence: CAWTRGQGAGDTQYF.

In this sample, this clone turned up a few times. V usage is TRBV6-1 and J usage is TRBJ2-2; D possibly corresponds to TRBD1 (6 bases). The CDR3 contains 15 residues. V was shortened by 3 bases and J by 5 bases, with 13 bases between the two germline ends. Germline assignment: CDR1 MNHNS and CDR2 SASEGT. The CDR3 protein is CASSDLAGVTGELFF. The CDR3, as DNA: TGTGCCAGCAGTGATCTGGCAGGGGTTACCGGGGAGCTGTTTTTT.

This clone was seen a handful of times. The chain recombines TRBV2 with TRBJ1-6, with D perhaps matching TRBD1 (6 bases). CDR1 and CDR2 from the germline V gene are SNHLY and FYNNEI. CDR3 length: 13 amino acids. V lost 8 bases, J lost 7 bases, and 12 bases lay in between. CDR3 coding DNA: TGTGCCAGCTGGGGCCAGGGGAATTCACCCCTCCACTTT. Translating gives CASWGQGNSPLHF.

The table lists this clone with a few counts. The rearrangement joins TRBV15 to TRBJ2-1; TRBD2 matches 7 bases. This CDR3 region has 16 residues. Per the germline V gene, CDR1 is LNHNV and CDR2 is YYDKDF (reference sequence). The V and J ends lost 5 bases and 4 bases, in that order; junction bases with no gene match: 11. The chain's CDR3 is CATSQLSGTLYNEQFF. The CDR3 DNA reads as TGTGCCACCAGCCAATTAAGCGGGACCCTATACAATGAGCAGTTCTTC.

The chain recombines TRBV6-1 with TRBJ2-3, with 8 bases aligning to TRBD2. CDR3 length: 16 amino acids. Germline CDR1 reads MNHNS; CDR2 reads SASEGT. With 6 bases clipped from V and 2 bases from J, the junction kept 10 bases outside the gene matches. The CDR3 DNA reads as TGTGCCAGCAGGGAACACACTAGCGGTCTCACAGATACGCAGTATTTT. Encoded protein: CASREHTSGLTDTQYF.

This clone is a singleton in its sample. CDR3 in amino acids: CASSLGAGATGELFF. The CDR3 DNA follows: TGTGCCAGCAGTTTAGGAGCGGGAGCCACCGGGGAGCTGTTTTTT. This chain connects TRBV28 to TRBJ2-2; 8 bases agree with TRBD2. This CDR3 spans 15 amino acids. Germline V lookup: CDR1 MDHEN, CDR2 SYDVKM. Trimming cost V 2 bases and J 4 bases; bases outside gene matches: 3.

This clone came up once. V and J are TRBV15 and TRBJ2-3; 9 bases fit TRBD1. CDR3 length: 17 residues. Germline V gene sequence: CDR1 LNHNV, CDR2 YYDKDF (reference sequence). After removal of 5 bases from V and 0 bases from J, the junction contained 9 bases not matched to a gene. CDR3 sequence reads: CATSSDRGAISTDTQYF. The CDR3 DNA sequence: TGTGCCACCAGCTCGGACAGGGGTGCGATTAGCACAGATACGCAGTATTTT.

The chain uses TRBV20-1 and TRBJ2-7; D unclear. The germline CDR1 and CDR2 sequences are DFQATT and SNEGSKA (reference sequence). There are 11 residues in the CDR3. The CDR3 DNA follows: TGCAGCACGTATAGGAGTTACGAGCAGTACTTC. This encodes CSTYRSYEQYF.

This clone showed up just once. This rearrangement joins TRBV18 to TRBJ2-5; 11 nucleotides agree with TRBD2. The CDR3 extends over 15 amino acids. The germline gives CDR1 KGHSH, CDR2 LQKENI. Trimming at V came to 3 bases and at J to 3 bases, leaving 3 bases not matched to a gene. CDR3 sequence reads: CASSPGTSGKETQYF. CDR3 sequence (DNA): TGTGCCAGCTCACCTGGGACTAGCGGTAAAGAGACCCAGTACTTC.

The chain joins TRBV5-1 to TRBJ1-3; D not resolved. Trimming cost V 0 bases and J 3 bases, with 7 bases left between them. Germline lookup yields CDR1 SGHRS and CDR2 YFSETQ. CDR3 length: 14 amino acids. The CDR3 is CASSLAGDGNTIYF. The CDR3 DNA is TGCGCCAGCAGCTTGGCCGGAGATGGAAACACCATATATTTT.

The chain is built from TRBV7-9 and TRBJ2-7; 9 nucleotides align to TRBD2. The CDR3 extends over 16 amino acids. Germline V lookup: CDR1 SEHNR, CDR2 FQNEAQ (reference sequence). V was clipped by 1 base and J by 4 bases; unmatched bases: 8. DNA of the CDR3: TGTGCCAGCAGCTTAGGGTTTAGCGGGAGTTCGTACGAGCAGTACTTC. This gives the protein CASSLGFSGSSYEQYF.

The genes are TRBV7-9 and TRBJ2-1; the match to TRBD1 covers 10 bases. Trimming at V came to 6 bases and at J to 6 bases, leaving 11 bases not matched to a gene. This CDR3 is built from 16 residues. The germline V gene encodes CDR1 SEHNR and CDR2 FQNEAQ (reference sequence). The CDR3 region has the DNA TGTGCCAGCAGGCAATGGGCCGGGACAGGGGCCAATGAGCAGTTCTTC. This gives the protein CASRQWAGTGANEQFF.

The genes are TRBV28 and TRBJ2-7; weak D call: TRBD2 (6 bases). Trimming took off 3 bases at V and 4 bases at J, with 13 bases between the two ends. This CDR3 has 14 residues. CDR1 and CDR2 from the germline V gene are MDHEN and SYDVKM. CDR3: CASSFPRDSYEQYF. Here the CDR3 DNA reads TGTGCCAGCAGTTTTCCGCGGGACTCGTACGAGCAGTACTTC.